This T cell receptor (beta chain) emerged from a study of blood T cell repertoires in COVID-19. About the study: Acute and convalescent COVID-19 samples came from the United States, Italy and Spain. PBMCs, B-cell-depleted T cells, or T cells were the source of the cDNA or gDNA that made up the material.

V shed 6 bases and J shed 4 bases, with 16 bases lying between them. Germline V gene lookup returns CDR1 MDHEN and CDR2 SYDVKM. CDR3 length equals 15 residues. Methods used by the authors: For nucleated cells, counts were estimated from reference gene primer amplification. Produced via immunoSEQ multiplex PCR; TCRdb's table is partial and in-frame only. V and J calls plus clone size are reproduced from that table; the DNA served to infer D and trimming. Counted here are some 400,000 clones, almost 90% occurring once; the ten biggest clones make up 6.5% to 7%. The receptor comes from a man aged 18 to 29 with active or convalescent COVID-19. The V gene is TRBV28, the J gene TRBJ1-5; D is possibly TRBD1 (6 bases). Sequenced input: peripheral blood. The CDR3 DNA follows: TGTGCCAGCAGAACAGGGAGTGTAGGTAATCAGCCCCAGCATTTT. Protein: CASRTGSVGNQPQHF.